This record covers a single TCR beta chain. The CDR3 sequence is 15 residues long. Germline CDR1 is MNHEY and CDR2 is SVGAGI. The V and J ends lost 2 bases and 2 bases respectively, with 13 bases between them. The data were obtained in a study of blood T cell repertoires in COVID-19. Some clones are missing from TCRdb's copy, which holds only in-frame ones; the method was immunoSEQ multiplex PCR. The data contain over 350,000 clones, roughly 89% of them singletons. The specimen was peripheral blood. The chain uses TRBV6-5 and TRBJ2-7, with no clear D. This TCR was sampled from a woman aged 25 to 39 with active or convalescent COVID-19. This CDR3 is CASSYGLSLTYEQYF. CDR3 DNA: TGTGCCAGCAGTTACGGCCTCTCGTTAACCTACGAGCAGTACTTC.